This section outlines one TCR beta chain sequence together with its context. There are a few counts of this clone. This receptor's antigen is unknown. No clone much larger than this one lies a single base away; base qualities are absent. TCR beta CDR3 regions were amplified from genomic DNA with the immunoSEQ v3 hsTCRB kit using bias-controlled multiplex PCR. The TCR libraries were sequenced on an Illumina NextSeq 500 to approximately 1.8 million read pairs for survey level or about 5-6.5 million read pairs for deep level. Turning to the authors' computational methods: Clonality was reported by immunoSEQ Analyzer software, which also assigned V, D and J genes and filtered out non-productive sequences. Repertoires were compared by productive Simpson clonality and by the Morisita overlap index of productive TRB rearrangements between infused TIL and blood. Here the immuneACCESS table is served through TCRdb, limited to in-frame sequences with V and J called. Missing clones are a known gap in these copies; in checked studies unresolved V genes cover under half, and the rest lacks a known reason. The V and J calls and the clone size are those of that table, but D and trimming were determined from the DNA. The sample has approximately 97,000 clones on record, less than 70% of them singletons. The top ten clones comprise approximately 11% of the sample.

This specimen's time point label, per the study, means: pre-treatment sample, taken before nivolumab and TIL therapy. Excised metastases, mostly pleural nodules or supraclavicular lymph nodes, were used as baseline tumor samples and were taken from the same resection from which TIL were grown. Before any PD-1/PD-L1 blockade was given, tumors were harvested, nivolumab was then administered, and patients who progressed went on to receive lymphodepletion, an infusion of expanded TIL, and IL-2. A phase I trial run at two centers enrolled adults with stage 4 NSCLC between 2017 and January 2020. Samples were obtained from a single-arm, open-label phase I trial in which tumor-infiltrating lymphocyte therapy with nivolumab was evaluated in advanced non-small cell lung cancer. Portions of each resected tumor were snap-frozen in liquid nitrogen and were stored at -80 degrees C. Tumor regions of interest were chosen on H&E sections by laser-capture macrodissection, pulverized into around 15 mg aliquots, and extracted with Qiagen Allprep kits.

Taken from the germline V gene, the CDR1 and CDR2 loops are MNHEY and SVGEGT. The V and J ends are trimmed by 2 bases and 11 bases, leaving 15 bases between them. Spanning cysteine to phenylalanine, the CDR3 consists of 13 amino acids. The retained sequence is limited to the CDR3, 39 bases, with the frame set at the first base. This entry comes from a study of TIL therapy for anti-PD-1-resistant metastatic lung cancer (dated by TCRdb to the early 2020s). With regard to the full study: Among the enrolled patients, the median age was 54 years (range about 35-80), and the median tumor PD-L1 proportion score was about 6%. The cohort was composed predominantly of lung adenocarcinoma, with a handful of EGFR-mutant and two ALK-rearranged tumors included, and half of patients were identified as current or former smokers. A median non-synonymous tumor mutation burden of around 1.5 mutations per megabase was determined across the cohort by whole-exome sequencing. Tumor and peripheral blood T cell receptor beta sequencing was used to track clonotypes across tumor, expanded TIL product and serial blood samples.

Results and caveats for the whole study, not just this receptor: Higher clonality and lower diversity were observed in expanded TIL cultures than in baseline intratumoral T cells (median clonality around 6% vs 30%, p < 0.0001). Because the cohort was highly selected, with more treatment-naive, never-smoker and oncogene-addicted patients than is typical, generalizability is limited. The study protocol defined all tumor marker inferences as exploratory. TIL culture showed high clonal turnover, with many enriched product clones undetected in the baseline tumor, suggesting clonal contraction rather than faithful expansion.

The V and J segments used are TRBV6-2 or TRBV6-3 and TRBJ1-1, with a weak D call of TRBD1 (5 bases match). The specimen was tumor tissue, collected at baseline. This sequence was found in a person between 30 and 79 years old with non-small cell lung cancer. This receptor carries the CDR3 CASSYEQERGAFF. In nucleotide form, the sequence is TGTGCCAGCAGTTACGAACAGGAACGGGGCGCTTTCTTT.